Given below is one T cell receptor (beta chain) in context. Antigen unknown. The record originates from a study of tissue T cells after allogeneic stem cell transplantation. CDR3 length: 12 residues. The germline CDR1 and CDR2 sequences are SQVTM and ANQGSEA. V lost 4 bases to trimming and J lost 7 bases, with 13 bases between them. Sequenced by immunoSEQ multiplex PCR; TCRdb stores in-frame clones only, minus some. The table shows about 26,000 clones, with about 90% occurring only once. Study outcomes and limitations: Limitations included a small, clinically heterogeneous cohort and limited sampling depth.

The sample was blood, taken before transplantation. This clonotype was sampled from a male donor aged 60 or over who later had graft-versus-host disease after an allogeneic stem cell transplant. The gene calls are TRBV29-1 and TRBJ1-2; tentative D call: TRBD1 (5 bases). The DNA of the CDR3 is TGCAGCGTTGCCGGGGGGGATGCTGGCTACACCTTC. Translation gives CSVAGGDAGYTF.